These T cell receptor beta chains were read from a single sample in a study of vaccination and CD4 T cells after COVID-19. TCRdb recomputed calls from the PCR reads with MiXCR, one row per CDR3 protein. The repertoire has 4,800 or so distinct CDR3 sequences, 40% of them found once; the top ten carry roughly 35%. For these receptors, no antigen is known. Material: CD4+ T cells from blood, cultured in vitro. The receptors originated from a human donor who had recovered from COVID-19. CDR3s include the opening cysteine and the closing phenylalanine or tryptophan. A D gene is named only where the DNA matches it firmly. Rows give clone size only sometimes, using once, few, many, or a class for an expanded clone.

TRBJ2-3	NA	NA	TRBV7-6	TGTGCCAGCAGCCCACGGGGTCGGGAAAGCACAGATACGCAGTATTTT	CASSPRGRESTDTQYF
TRBJ2-1	NA	few	TRBV7-7	TGTGCTAGCAGCTTAATCGGGCCTACGTCGCCCAATGAGCAGTTCTTC	CASSLIGPTSPNEQFF
TRBJ1-2	NA	NA	TRBV4-1	TGCGCCAGCAGCCTAAGGGGGACACCGGGAGGCTATGGCTACACCTTC	CASSLRGTPGGYGYTF
TRBJ2-3	NA	NA	TRBV6-1	TGTGCCAGCAGTCGGGGTTGGGGTAGCGCCACAGATACGCAGTATTTT	CASSRGWGSATDTQYF
TRBJ2-1	NA	NA	TRBV2	TGTGCCAGCAGCCCCTACAATGAGCAGTTCTTC	CASSPYNEQFF
TRBJ2-1	TRBD2	NA	TRBV6-2/TRBV6-3	TGTGCCAGCAGATTAAGACTAGCGGGAGGCAATGAGCAGTTCTTC	CASRLRLAGGNEQFF
TRBJ1-5	NA	NA	TRBV6-1	TGTGCCAGCAGCGGACAGATCTGGGGCAATCAGCCCCAGCATTTT	CASSGQIWGNQPQHF
TRBJ2-3	TRBD2	NA	TRBV11-3	TGTGCCAGCAGCTTAGATTTGACTAGCGGGAGCACAGATACGCAGTATTTT	CASSLDLTSGSTDTQYF
TRBJ1-4	TRBD1	NA	TRBV15	TGTGCCACCAGCAGGCGGACAGGAGGAGCTAATGAAAAACTGTTTTTT	CATSRRTGGANEKLFF
TRBJ1-1	NA	NA	TRBV29-1	TGCAGCGTTGTCTTGGGGAAGGGCACTGAAGCTTTCTTT	CSVVLGKGTEAFF
TRBJ2-3	NA	NA	TRBV7-8	TGTGCCAGCAGCTCTAGGGGGGGCGGAGTGTACACAGATACGCAGTATTTT	CASSSRGGGVYTDTQYF
TRBJ1-4	TRBD1	NA	TRBV20-1	TGCAGTGCCCGAGGGCTTCAGGGGGCAACTAATGAAAAACTGTTTTTT	CSARGLQGATNEKLFF
TRBJ1-5	NA	few	TRBV19	TGTGCCAGTAGTACCGTTCCCAGATCGGATCAGCCCCAGCATTTT	CASSTVPRSDQPQHF
TRBJ2-3	NA	few	TRBV2	TGTGCCAGCAGTGAGGGTAGGATACCCACAGATACGCAGTATTTT	CASSEGRIPTDTQYF
TRBJ1-2	NA	NA	TRBV4-2	TGTGCCAGCAGCCAAGACCTGTCTCGGCGCGGCTATGGCTACACCTTC	CASSQDLSRRGYGYTF
TRBJ1-1	NA	NA	TRBV7-2	TGTGCCAGCAGCTTATGGGGCCCGGCTTTCTTT	CASSLWGPAFF
TRBJ2-7	NA	NA	TRBV6-5	TGTGCCAGCAGTTTAGAGGAGGACCGGTACGAGCAGTACTTC	CASSLEEDRYEQYF
TRBJ2-3	NA	NA	TRBV11-2	TGTGCCAGCAGCTCGGAGGGACGCGGATATTTT	CASSSEGRGYF
TRBJ1-1	TRBD1	NA	TRBV30	TGTGCTTCCGACAGGGGTGGCACTGAAGCTTTCTTT	CASDRGGTEAFF
TRBJ1-1	NA	NA	TRBV20-1	TGCAGTGCTATCGAAACGGGTCCAAACACTGAAGCTTTCTTT	CSAIETGPNTEAFF
TRBJ2-5	NA	few	TRBV7-7	TGTGCTAGCAGCTTAGGATTTCAAGAGACCCAGTACTTC	CASSLGFQETQYF
TRBJ2-5	TRBD1	NA	TRBV9	TGTGCCAGCAGCGCGGGGACAGGGAGGGTTCTAGAGACCCAGTACTTC	CASSAGTGRVLETQYF
TRBJ2-5	NA	NA	TRBV6-1	TGTGCCAGCAGTGAATGGGAGACCCAGTACTTC	CASSEWETQYF
TRBJ2-5	NA	NA	TRBV21-1	TGTGCCAGCAGCAAACAAACTAGCGGGAGTAGTGAGACCCAGTACTTC	CASSKQTSGSSETQYF
TRBJ2-3	NA	NA	TRBV6-5	TGTGCCAGCAGTTATCGCCGGGGGTTCACAGATACGCAGTATTTT	CASSYRRGFTDTQYF
TRBJ2-4	NA	NA	TRBV20-1	TGCAGTGCTAGTGGGTTGGCGGCCGGGGACATTCAGTACTTC	CSASGLAAGDIQYF